This section outlines one T cell receptor (beta chain) sequence together with its context. No antigen is known for it. Base qualities are not provided; no much larger clone lies one nucleotide away. Library generation was performed with the immunoSEQ multiplex PCR assay. The source is immuneACCESS, and TCRdb retained only in-frame sequences with V and J called. Part of the clones is not carried over; for the studies checked, unresolved V genes explain less than half of this, and the remainder is unexplained. Here the sample has 60,000 or so clones; about nine tenths occur a single time. Clones ranked in the top ten supply more than 2% of the sample. This specimen belongs to a study of T cell changes during pregnancy in multiple sclerosis (dated by TCRdb to about 2019). Context from the whole study: Changes in the T cell repertoire over the course of pregnancy were examined in this study in women with multiple sclerosis.

Via the germline V gene, CDR1 is SGHRS and CDR2 YFSETQ. From its cysteine to its phenylalanine, the CDR3 spans 16 amino acids. Only CDR3 DNA remains: 48 bases, in frame from the first base. The junction carries 17 bases between V and J, which are trimmed by 4 bases and 2 bases respectively. The clonotype originates from a female donor in good health, enrolled as a control in a pregnancy study. In this chain, TRBV5-1 is recombined with TRBJ2-3; a tentative D match to TRBD1 spans 6 bases. The material sequenced was peripheral blood, taken in the second trimester of pregnancy. The DNA sequence is as follows: TGCGCCAGCAGCCCAGGCGACAGGTATTACACAGATACGCAGTATTTT. It codes for CASSPGDRYYTDTQYF.